A selection of T cell receptor beta chains follows, all from one sample in a study of beta chain features in type 1 diabetes. This table comes from immunoSEQ multiplex PCR, and its TCRdb copy is limited to in-frame clones, with some not included. The data contain about 180,000 clones, roughly an eighth of them singletons. Sample: central memory CD4+ T cells from blood. Receptor source: a woman in her late teens or twenties in good health. The CDR3 runs from the conserved cysteine through the conserved F or W. The D gene is left open where the match is weak. Clone size is shown for a subset of rows, as once, few, many or a class of expanded clone.

V	J	D	size	CDR3	DNA
TRBV11-2	TRBJ2-3	.	few	CASSLGGYSSTDTQYF	TGTGCCAGCAGCTTAGGAGGGTACAGCAGCACAGATACGCAGTATTTT
TRBV7-2	TRBJ2-6	.	few	CASSLVSSGANVLTF	TGTGCCAGCAGCTTAGTCAGCTCTGGGGCCAACGTCCTGACTTTC
TRBV19	TRBJ1-1	.	few	CASSVGYRANTEAFF	TGTGCCAGCTCGGTGGGCTACAGGGCTAACACTGAAGCTTTCTTT
TRBV11-1	TRBJ2-1	TRBD2	few	CASSRTSGRGSEQFF	TGTGCCAGCAGTCGGACTAGCGGGAGAGGTAGTGAGCAGTTCTTC
TRBV28	TRBJ2-7	TRBD2	few	CASRIGASGRLYEQYF	TGTGCCAGCAGGATAGGGGCTAGCGGGAGACTGTACGAGCAGTACTTC
TRBV29-1	TRBJ1-1	.	few	CSVESHRQPEAFF	TGCAGCGTTGAGTCCCACAGGCAACCTGAAGCTTTCTTT
TRBV6-5	TRBJ2-2	.	.	CASSYDGSNTGELFF	TGTGCCAGCAGTTACGACGGGTCGAACACCGGGGAGCTGTTTTTT
TRBV7-2	TRBJ2-1	.	.	CASSDYLAPPGFF	TGTGCCAGCAGCGACTATCTAGCGCCTCCGGGGTTCTTC
TRBV19	TRBJ1-2	.	.	CASGGNYGYTF	TGTGCCTCCGGAGGGAACTATGGCTACACCTTC
TRBV6-5	TRBJ2-5	TRBD2	.	CASTKQGGLATQYF	TGTGCCAGCACCAAACAAGGGGGACTAGCGACCCAGTACTTC
TRBV7-9	TRBJ2-7	TRBD2	few	CASSLGTSGTYEQYF	TGTGCCAGCAGCTTAGGGACTAGCGGGACCTACGAGCAGTACTTC
TRBV11-2	TRBJ2-1	.	.	CASGRGRGGHNEQFF	TGTGCCAGCGGGCGGGGTAGGGGAGGCCACAATGAGCAGTTCTTC